This TCR beta chain was sequenced during a study of neoadjuvant anti-PD-1 for oral cavity cancer. Background on the study: Patients without progression got a fourth dose around day 43. Study-level findings and limits: TCR analyses covered only a few patients per response group.

Libraries were prepared by immunoSEQ multiplex PCR; TCRdb keeps only in-frame clonotypes and omits some of them. This sample has approximately 13,000 clones, with roughly 74% found just once. CDR1 is SGHTS and CDR2 is YDEGEE in the germline V gene. The CDR3 is 14 amino acids. Trimming took 4 bases from V and 6 from J, leaving 15 bases between them. Comment on this clone: The antigen is unknown.

The time point was: after neoadjuvant nivolumab, at surgical resection. Patients were newly diagnosed with stage II-IVA oral cavity squamous cell carcinoma without prior systemic or radiation treatment. The chain is built from TRBV5-8 and TRBJ2-3; D is perhaps TRBD1 or TRBD2 (6 bases each). The sequence came from a person between 35 and 79 years old with oral cavity squamous cell carcinoma. Here the sequenced sample was PBMCs, taken after nivolumab (anti-PD-1) treatment. As DNA, the CDR3 is TGTGCCAGCAGCCAGGGATTAGGGGGGGATACGCAGTATTTT. Amino acids: CASSQGLGGDTQYF.